This entry describes one T cell receptor (beta chain). Its target is unknown. The junction had 8 bases not matched to a gene; V was cut back by 6 bases and J by 0 bases. The CDR3 loop spans 16 amino acids. Germline CDR1 is MGHDK and CDR2 is SYGVNS. The record originates from a study of cytomegalovirus exposure and HLA in healthy donors. On the study more broadly: Around 83% of roughly 400 genotyped donors fell in the Caucasian-associated ancestry cluster. General study results and limits: TCR beta V segments were, for the most part, productive about 87% or about 30% of the time in an earlier analysis.

The study ran its PCR with 60 Vbeta and 13 Jbeta primers. TCRdb's table, derived via immunoSEQ multiplex PCR, lists solely in-frame clones and lacks some. Of 98,000 or so clones listed, over 60% are singletons. The receptor was derived from a human donor in good health. The sample was PBMCs. The chain combines TRBV25-1 with TRBJ1-2; 9 nucleotides line up with TRBD1. The CDR3 reads CASRRQGENSNYGYTF. Here the CDR3 DNA reads TGTGCCAGCAGAAGACAGGGGGAGAACTCTAACTATGGCTACACCTTC.